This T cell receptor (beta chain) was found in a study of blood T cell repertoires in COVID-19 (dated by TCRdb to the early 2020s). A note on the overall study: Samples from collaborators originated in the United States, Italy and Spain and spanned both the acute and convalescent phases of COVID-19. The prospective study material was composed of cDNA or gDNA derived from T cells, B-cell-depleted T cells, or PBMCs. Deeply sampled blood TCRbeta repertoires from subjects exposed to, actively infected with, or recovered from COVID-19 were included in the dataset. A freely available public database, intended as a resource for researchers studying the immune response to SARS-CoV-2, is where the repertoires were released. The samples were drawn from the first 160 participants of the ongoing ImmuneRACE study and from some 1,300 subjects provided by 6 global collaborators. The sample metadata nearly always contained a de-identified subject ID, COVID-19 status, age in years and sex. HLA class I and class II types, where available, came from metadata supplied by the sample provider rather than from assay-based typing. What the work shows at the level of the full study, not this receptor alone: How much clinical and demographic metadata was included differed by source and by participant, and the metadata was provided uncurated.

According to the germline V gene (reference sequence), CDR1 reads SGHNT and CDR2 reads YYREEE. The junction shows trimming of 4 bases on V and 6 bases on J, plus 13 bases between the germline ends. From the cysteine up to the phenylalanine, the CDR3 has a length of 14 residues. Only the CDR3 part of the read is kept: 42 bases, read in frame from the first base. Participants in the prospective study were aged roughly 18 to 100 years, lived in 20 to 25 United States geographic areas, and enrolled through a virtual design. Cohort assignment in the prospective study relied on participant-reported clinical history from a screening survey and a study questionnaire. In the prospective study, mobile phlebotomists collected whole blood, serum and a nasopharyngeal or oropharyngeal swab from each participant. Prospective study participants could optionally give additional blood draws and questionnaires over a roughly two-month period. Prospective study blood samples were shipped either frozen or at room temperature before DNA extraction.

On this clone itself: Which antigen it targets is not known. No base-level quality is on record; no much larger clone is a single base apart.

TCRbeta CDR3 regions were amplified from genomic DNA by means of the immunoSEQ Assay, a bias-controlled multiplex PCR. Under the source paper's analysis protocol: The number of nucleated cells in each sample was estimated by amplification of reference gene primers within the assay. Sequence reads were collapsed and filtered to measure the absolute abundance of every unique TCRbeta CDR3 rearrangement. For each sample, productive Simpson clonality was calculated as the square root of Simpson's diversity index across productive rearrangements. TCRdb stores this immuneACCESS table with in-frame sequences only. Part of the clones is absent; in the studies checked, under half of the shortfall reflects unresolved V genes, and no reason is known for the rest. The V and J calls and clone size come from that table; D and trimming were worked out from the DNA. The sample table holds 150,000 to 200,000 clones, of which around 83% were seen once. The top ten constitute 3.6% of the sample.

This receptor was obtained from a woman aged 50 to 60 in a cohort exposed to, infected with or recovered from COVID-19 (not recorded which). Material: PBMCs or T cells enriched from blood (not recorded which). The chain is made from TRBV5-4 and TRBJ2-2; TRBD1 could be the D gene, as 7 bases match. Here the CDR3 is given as CASSPRGASGELFF. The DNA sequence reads TGTGCCAGCAGCCCCAGGGGGGCGTCCGGGGAGCTGTTTTTT.